This record looks at one T cell receptor (beta chain) sequence and its context. Its antigen is not identified. The sample has other DNA sequences that encode this CDR3 too. The entry originates in a study of vaccination effects on CD4 cells after COVID-19. General study findings and limits: Vaccine- and infection-induced clones showed marked clonal contraction late following vaccination. Vaccine-induced clones in healthy vaccinees cross-reacted with common cold coronaviruses in only 1 of 255 cases.

Antigen-specific CD4+ T cells expanded by the ViraFEST assay with viral peptide pools were then sequenced. After roughly 11 days in culture, the CD4+ T cells were isolated. Each participant was administered two doses of either the BNT162b2 or the mRNA-1273 vaccine. Testing of the vaccine recipients showed negative nucleocapsid antibodies and no prior SARS-CoV-2 infection. Cultures received IL-2 medium that replaced half the medium on days 3 and 7. Looked up from germline, CDR1 is LGHDT and CDR2 is YNNKEL (reference sequence). CDR3 length equals 14 residues. V lost 0 bases to trimming and J lost 0 bases, with 5 bases between them. Measured with immunoSEQ multiplex PCR; TCRdb has only the in-frame clones, and not every one. This table has roughly 70,000 clones, around 70% appearing once.

Sample: CD4+ T cells from PBMCs cultured with HCoV-229E spike peptides, taken after COVID-19 vaccination. The rearrangement joins TRBV3-1 (or the pseudogene TRBV3-2) to TRBJ1-1; the D is unclear. This clonotype was sampled from a human donor who received a COVID-19 vaccine. The CDR3 here is CASSQDLVNTEAFF. The CDR3 bases are TGTGCCAGCAGCCAAGATCTGGTGAACACTGAAGCTTTCTTT.